A selection of T cell receptor beta chains follows, all from one sample in a study of blood T cell repertoires in COVID-19. Libraries were prepared by immunoSEQ multiplex PCR; TCRdb keeps only in-frame clonotypes and omits some of them. The sample contains more than 300,000 clones, over 85% of which appear only once. The sequenced sample was PBMCs or T cells enriched from blood (not recorded which). These TCRs come from a woman aged 25 to 39 who had recovered from COVID-19. The CDR3 runs from the conserved cysteine through the conserved F or W. Each record gives: J gene, V gene, clone size, D gene, CDR3 protein, CDR3 DNA. A D gene is named only where the DNA matches it firmly. Only part of the rows carry a size: once, few, many, or a class if the clone is expanded.

J: TRBJ2-2; V: TRBV12-3/TRBV12-4; size: -; D: -; CDR3: CASQGSGELFF; DNA: TGTGCCAGTCAGGGATCCGGGGAGCTGTTTTTT
J: TRBJ1-2; V: TRBV24-1; size: -; D: TRBD1; CDR3: CATSDSRDRTNYGYTF; DNA: TGTGCCACCAGTGATTCCCGGGACAGGACAAACTATGGCTACACCTTC
J: TRBJ2-7; V: TRBV29-1; size: -; D: TRBD2; CDR3: CSVRGGPYEQYF; DNA: TGCAGCGTCCGGGGGGGGCCCTACGAGCAGTACTTC
J: TRBJ2-3; V: TRBV7-9; size: -; D: -; CDR3: CASSYPGPADTQYF; DNA: TGTGCCAGCAGCTACCCAGGGCCCGCAGATACGCAGTATTTT
J: TRBJ2-7; V: TRBV6-5; size: once; D: -; CDR3: CASLAGYEQYF; DNA: TGTGCCAGCCTAGCCGGGTACGAGCAGTACTTC
J: TRBJ1-1; V: TRBV7-2; size: -; D: TRBD1; CDR3: CASSRDRGANTEAFF; DNA: TGTGCCAGCAGCCGGGACAGGGGGGCGAACACTGAAGCTTTCTTT
J: TRBJ2-7; V: TRBV28; size: -; D: TRBD2; CDR3: CASSFLAGGFYEQYF; DNA: TGTGCCAGCAGTTTCCTCGCGGGAGGTTTCTACGAGCAGTACTTC
J: TRBJ2-1; V: TRBV9; size: -; D: TRBD2; CDR3: CASSVVGGGYNEQFF; DNA: TGTGCCAGCAGCGTAGTTGGCGGGGGGTACAATGAGCAGTTCTTC
J: TRBJ1-1; V: TRBV5-1; size: -; D: -; CDR3: CASSAGYMNTEAFF; DNA: TGCGCCAGCAGCGCGGGATACATGAACACTGAAGCTTTCTTT
J: TRBJ2-5; V: TRBV30; size: -; D: TRBD2; CDR3: CAWSVRGGDETQYF; DNA: TGTGCCTGGAGTGTACGGGGGGGGGACGAGACCCAGTACTTC
J: TRBJ2-3; V: TRBV4-1; size: -; D: TRBD2; CDR3: CASSLAGAGSADTQYF; DNA: TGCGCCAGCAGCTTAGCGGGAGCGGGCAGCGCAGATACGCAGTATTTT
J: TRBJ1-5; V: TRBV3-1/TRBV3-2; size: -; D: -; CDR3: CASSHSFYQPQHF; DNA: TGTGCCAGCAGCCATTCGTTTTATCAGCCCCAGCATTTT
J: TRBJ2-3; V: TRBV29-1; size: -; D: -; CDR3: CSVYSSGTQEQYF; DNA: TGCAGCGTTTACTCCTCCGGGACTCAGGAGCAGTATTTT
J: TRBJ1-3; V: TRBV6-5; size: -; D: -; CDR3: CASSSQGRSSGNTIYF; DNA: TGTGCCAGCAGTTCCCAGGGGCGAAGCTCTGGAAACACCATATATTTT
J: TRBJ2-5; V: TRBV27; size: -; D: -; CDR3: CASSSRVEETQYF; DNA: TGTGCCAGCAGCAGCAGGGTGGAAGAGACCCAGTACTTC
J: TRBJ1-5; V: TRBV6-5; size: -; D: -; CDR3: CASSPTTGLGPQHF; DNA: TGTGCCAGCAGCCCCACGACCGGGTTAGGGCCCCAGCATTTT
J: TRBJ1-2; V: TRBV19; size: -; D: -; CDR3: CASSRTETYGYTF; DNA: TGTGCCAGTAGTAGGACAGAAACCTATGGCTACACCTTC
J: TRBJ1-1; V: TRBV28; size: -; D: TRBD1; CDR3: CASSRGQGSTGEAFF; DNA: TGTGCCAGCAGTCGGGGACAGGGGAGTACGGGTGAAGCTTTCTTT
J: TRBJ2-1; V: TRBV28; size: -; D: TRBD2; CDR3: CASKVYISGRGYNEQFF; DNA: TGTGCCAGCAAGGTCTATATTAGCGGGAGGGGTTACAATGAGCAGTTCTTC
J: TRBJ2-7; V: TRBV2; size: -; D: -; CDR3: CASRAGFSYEQYF; DNA: TGTGCCAGCAGGGCAGGGTTCTCCTACGAGCAGTACTTC
J: TRBJ1-6; V: TRBV5-4; size: -; D: -; CDR3: CASSASGLHSPLHF; DNA: TGTGCCAGCAGCGCCTCAGGGCTGCATTCACCCCTCCACTTT
J: TRBJ1-4; V: TRBV18; size: -; D: -; CDR3: CASSPDSTNEKLFF; DNA: TGTGCCAGCTCACCGGACAGCACTAATGAAAAACTGTTTTTT
J: TRBJ2-7; V: TRBV9; size: -; D: -; CDR3: CASSDQSGSPYEQYF; DNA: TGTGCCAGCAGCGACCAATCAGGGTCCCCCTACGAGCAGTACTTC
J: TRBJ1-6; V: TRBV7-2; size: -; D: -; CDR3: CASSFSGTWESPLHF; DNA: TGTGCCAGCAGCTTTTCCGGGACTTGGGAGTCACCCCTCCACTTT
J: TRBJ2-4; V: TRBV19; size: -; D: TRBD2; CDR3: CASSIGAGGVPKNIQYF; DNA: TGTGCCAGTAGTATCGGCGCGGGGGGAGTCCCCAAAAACATTCAGTACTTC
J: TRBJ1-1; V: TRBV29-1; size: -; D: -; CDR3: CSVDRANTEAFF; DNA: TGCAGCGTTGACAGGGCCAACACTGAAGCTTTCTTT
J: TRBJ1-3; V: TRBV9; size: -; D: TRBD1; CDR3: CASSVVGQALSGNTIYF; DNA: TGTGCCAGCAGCGTTGTAGGACAGGCGCTTTCTGGAAACACCATATATTTT
J: TRBJ2-3; V: TRBV13; size: -; D: TRBD2; CDR3: CASSFRTSSDTQYF; DNA: TGTGCCAGCAGTTTCCGGACTAGTTCAGATACGCAGTATTTT
J: TRBJ2-1; V: TRBV12-3/TRBV12-4; size: -; D: -; CDR3: CASSFNSYNEQFF; DNA: TGTGCCAGCAGTTTTAACTCCTACAATGAGCAGTTCTTC
J: TRBJ2-2; V: TRBV5-4; size: once; D: -; CDR3: CASSSAAGELFF; DNA: TGTGCCAGCAGCTCCGCGGCTGGGGAGCTGTTTTTT
J: TRBJ2-7; V: TRBV18; size: -; D: -; CDR3: CASSRRDIQYEQYF; DNA: TGTGCCAGCTCACGCCGGGACATCCAGTACGAGCAGTACTTC
J: TRBJ2-7; V: TRBV18; size: -; D: -; CDR3: CASSQPRDPSYEQYF; DNA: TGTGCCAGCTCACAGCCGCGGGACCCTTCCTACGAGCAGTACTTC
J: TRBJ2-2; V: TRBV3-1/TRBV3-2; size: -; D: TRBD2; CDR3: CASSQVSSGSGVSGTGELFF; DNA: TGTGCCAGCAGCCAAGTTAGTAGCGGGAGCGGTGTATCGGGCACCGGGGAGCTGTTTTTT
J: TRBJ2-1; V: TRBV11-2; size: -; D: TRBD2; CDR3: CASGLLFGLAGKSEQFF; DNA: TGTGCCAGCGGTCTTTTATTCGGGCTAGCGGGGAAAAGTGAGCAGTTCTTC
J: TRBJ2-1; V: TRBV19; size: -; D: TRBD2; CDR3: CASMESSGLVEREQFF; DNA: TGTGCCAGTATGGAGTCTAGCGGACTGGTGGAACGCGAGCAGTTCTTC
J: TRBJ2-7; V: TRBV19; size: -; D: TRBD2; CDR3: CASSTSGTFAEQYF; DNA: TGTGCCAGTAGTACAAGCGGGACCTTCGCCGAGCAGTACTTC
J: TRBJ1-2; V: TRBV11-2; size: -; D: -; CDR3: CASSFPESSRYGYTF; DNA: TGTGCCAGCAGCTTTCCGGAGTCGTCCCGCTATGGCTACACCTTC
J: TRBJ1-1; V: TRBV4-3; size: -; D: TRBD1; CDR3: CASSQGNRGMDTEAFF; DNA: TGCGCCAGCAGCCAAGGGAACAGGGGGATGGACACTGAAGCTTTCTTT
J: TRBJ2-5; V: TRBV11-2; size: -; D: TRBD2; CDR3: CASSLSSGRREGETQYF; DNA: TGTGCCAGCAGCTTATCTAGCGGGAGACGGGAAGGAGAGACCCAGTACTTC
J: TRBJ2-1; V: TRBV2; size: -; D: TRBD2; CDR3: CASSGPSGTYNEQFF; DNA: TGTGCCAGCAGTGGACCTAGCGGCACCTACAATGAGCAGTTCTTC
J: TRBJ2-3; V: TRBV6-2/TRBV6-3; size: -; D: TRBD2; CDR3: CASSYRSPSGSTDTQYF; DNA: TGTGCCAGCAGTTATAGATCCCCTAGCGGAAGCACAGATACGCAGTATTTT
J: TRBJ1-1; V: TRBV5-1; size: -; D: TRBD1; CDR3: CASSVRDSEAFF; DNA: TGCGCCAGCAGCGTCCGGGACAGTGAAGCTTTCTTT
J: TRBJ2-1; V: TRBV11-2; size: -; D: -; CDR3: CASSSRLAFTYNEQFF; DNA: TGTGCCAGCAGCTCTCGTCTAGCGTTCACCTACAATGAGCAGTTCTTC
J: TRBJ2-5; V: TRBV5-1; size: -; D: -; CDR3: CASSVQGYGLETQYF; DNA: TGCGCCAGCAGCGTACAGGGTTATGGTTTGGAGACCCAGTACTTC
J: TRBJ1-2; V: TRBV5-8; size: -; D: TRBD1; CDR3: CASSYSKIRDRGRRNYGYTF; DNA: TGTGCCAGCAGCTATAGTAAAATAAGGGACAGGGGCCGACGTAACTATGGCTACACCTTC
J: TRBJ2-3; V: TRBV29-1; size: -; D: -; CDR3: CSASDTQYF; DNA: TGCAGCGCCTCAGATACGCAGTATTTT
J: TRBJ2-1; V: TRBV5-1; size: -; D: TRBD2; CDR3: CASSPIGTSGYYNEQFF; DNA: TGCGCCAGCAGCCCTATTGGGACTAGCGGGTACTACAATGAGCAGTTCTTC
J: TRBJ1-3; V: TRBV27; size: once; D: -; CDR3: CASSKQGSGNTIYF; DNA: TGTGCCAGCAGCAAACAGGGCTCTGGAAACACCATATATTTT
J: TRBJ2-1; V: TRBV19; size: -; D: -; CDR3: CASTRARGKWEQFF; DNA: TGTGCCAGCACGCGAGCCAGGGGCAAATGGGAGCAGTTCTTC
J: TRBJ2-7; V: TRBV28; size: -; D: -; CDR3: CASHRTAVPYEQYF; DNA: TGTGCCAGCCACCGGACAGCAGTACCCTACGAGCAGTACTTC
J: TRBJ2-1; V: TRBV28; size: -; D: TRBD2; CDR3: CATLRTSGNNEQFF; DNA: TGTGCCACTTTAAGGACTAGCGGCAACAATGAGCAGTTCTTC
J: TRBJ2-7; V: TRBV27; size: once; D: -; CDR3: CASSLKDTTYEQYF; DNA: TGTGCCAGCAGTTTAAAGGACACCACCTACGAGCAGTACTTC
J: TRBJ2-1; V: TRBV5-4; size: -; D: TRBD2; CDR3: CASSLGLAGGEDEQFF; DNA: TGTGCCAGCAGCTTGGGGCTAGCGGGGGGGGAGGATGAGCAGTTCTTC